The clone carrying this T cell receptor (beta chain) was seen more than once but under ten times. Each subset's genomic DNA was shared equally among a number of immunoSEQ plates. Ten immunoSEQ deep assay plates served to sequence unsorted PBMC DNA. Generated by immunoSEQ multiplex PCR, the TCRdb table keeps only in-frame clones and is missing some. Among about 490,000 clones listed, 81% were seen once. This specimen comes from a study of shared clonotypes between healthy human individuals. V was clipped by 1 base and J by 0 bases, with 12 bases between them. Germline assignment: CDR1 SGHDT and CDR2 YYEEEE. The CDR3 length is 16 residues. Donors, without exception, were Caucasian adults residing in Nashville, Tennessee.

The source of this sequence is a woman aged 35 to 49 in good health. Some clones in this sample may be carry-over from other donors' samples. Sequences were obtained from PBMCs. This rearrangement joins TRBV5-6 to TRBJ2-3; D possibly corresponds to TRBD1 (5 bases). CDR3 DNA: TGTGCCAGCAGCTTGACTGGGGCGATAAGCACAGATACGCAGTATTTT. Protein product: CASSLTGAISTDTQYF.